Listed below are T cell receptor beta chains from one sample, sequenced in a study of patients and donors after allogeneic stem cell transplantation. MiXCR, run by TCRdb on the RT-PCR reads, gives a single entry per CDR3 protein. The sample holds 70,000 or so distinct CDR3 sequences, about 30% seen once. The sample consisted of blood, either unsorted or a sorted T cell fraction (not recorded which). The receptors stem from a human donor who was either an allogeneic HSCT recipient or a stem cell or donor lymphocyte infusion donor (not recorded which). It is not recorded whose cells these are; they may come from a transplant donor. CDR3s include the opening cysteine and the closing phenylalanine or tryptophan. D genes are given only for firm matches. A clone size is listed for some rows: how often the clone was seen (once, few, many), or a class if it is expanded.

v_gene	j_gene	abundance	d_gene	CDR3aa	CDR3nt
TRBV7-2	TRBJ2-3	NA	NA	CASSLPHRETHTDTQYF	TGTGCCAGCAGCTTACCCCACAGGGAAACACACACAGATACGCAGTATTTT
TRBV12-3/TRBV12-4	TRBJ1-2	few	NA	CASSPDRTFWYGYTF	TGTGCCAGCAGCCCAGACAGGACCTTTTGGTATGGCTACACCTTC
TRBV5-5	TRBJ1-6	NA	NA	CASMYVIGQIFGNNSPLHF	TGTGCCAGCATGTATGTTATCGGACAGATTTTCGGCAATAATTCACCCCTCCACTTT
TRBV24-1	TRBJ1-5	NA	NA	CATSDGGWYQPQHF	TGTGCCACCAGTGATGGGGGATGGTATCAGCCCCAGCATTTT
TRBV5-4	TRBJ1-4	NA	TRBD1	CASSDRDSPEKLFF	TGTGCCAGCAGTGACCGGGACAGTCCGGAAAAACTGTTTTTT
TRBV20-1	TRBJ2-6	NA	NA	CSARPSSGANVLTF	TGCAGTGCTAGGCCCTCCTCTGGGGCCAACGTCCTGACTTTC
TRBV4-1	TRBJ2-7	NA	NA	CASSQGSAGVLYEQYF	TGCGCCAGCAGCCAAGGAAGCGCAGGGGTTCTCTACGAGCAGTACTTC
TRBV5-1	TRBJ2-7	NA	NA	CASSLVGRGVDEQYF	TGCGCCAGCAGCTTGGTAGGTCGGGGCGTCGACGAGCAGTACTTC
TRBV20-1	TRBJ1-1	few	NA	CSACMGVTEAFF	TGCAGTGCCTGTATGGGGGTAACTGAAGCTTTCTTT
TRBV20-1	TRBJ1-5	few	NA	CSARDWGENQPQHF	TGCAGTGCTAGAGATTGGGGGGAGAATCAGCCCCAGCATTTT
TRBV2	TRBJ2-5	NA	TRBD2	CASTRGLAGDQETQYF	TGTGCCAGCACCCGAGGACTAGCGGGGGACCAAGAGACCCAGTACTTC
TRBV7-9	TRBJ1-1	few	NA	CASSYRYEAFF	TGTGCCAGCAGCTACCGATATGAAGCTTTCTTT
TRBV5-1	TRBJ2-3	few	NA	CASSLGHTSTDTQYF	TGCGCCAGCAGCTTGGGACATACTAGCACAGATACGCAGTATTTT
TRBV18	TRBJ1-1	NA	NA	CASSPVGITEAFF	TGTGCCAGCTCACCAGTGGGTATCACTGAAGCTTTCTTT
TRBV9	TRBJ1-2	few	NA	CASSVEAGDYGYTF	TGTGCCAGCAGCGTAGAAGCGGGCGACTATGGCTACACCTTC
TRBV21-1	TRBJ2-1	NA	NA	CAGDRGQDEQFF	TGTGCCGGGGACAGGGGGCAGGATGAGCAGTTCTTC
TRBV6-6	TRBJ2-5	NA	NA	CASSYSAQQETQYF	TGTGCCAGCAGTTACTCGGCACAGCAAGAGACCCAGTACTTC
TRBV5-6	TRBJ1-5	NA	TRBD1	CASSRRDRGQQPQHF	TGTGCCAGCAGCCGCCGGGACAGGGGGCAACAGCCCCAGCATTTT
TRBV5-1	TRBJ2-5	NA	NA	CARSFAGQETQYF	TGCGCCCGCAGCTTCGCCGGCCAAGAGACCCAGTACTTC
TRBV6-1	TRBJ1-1	NA	NA	CASSQTGNTEAFF	TGTGCCAGCAGCCAGACAGGGAACACTGAAGCTTTCTTT
TRBV18	TRBJ1-1	many	TRBD1	CASSPRGQGLNTEAFF	TGTGCCAGCTCACCGAGGGGACAGGGGTTGAACACTGAAGCTTTCTTT
TRBV12-3/TRBV12-4	TRBJ1-2	NA	NA	CASSSGFGYTF	TGTGCCAGCAGTTCTGGGTTTGGCTACACCTTC